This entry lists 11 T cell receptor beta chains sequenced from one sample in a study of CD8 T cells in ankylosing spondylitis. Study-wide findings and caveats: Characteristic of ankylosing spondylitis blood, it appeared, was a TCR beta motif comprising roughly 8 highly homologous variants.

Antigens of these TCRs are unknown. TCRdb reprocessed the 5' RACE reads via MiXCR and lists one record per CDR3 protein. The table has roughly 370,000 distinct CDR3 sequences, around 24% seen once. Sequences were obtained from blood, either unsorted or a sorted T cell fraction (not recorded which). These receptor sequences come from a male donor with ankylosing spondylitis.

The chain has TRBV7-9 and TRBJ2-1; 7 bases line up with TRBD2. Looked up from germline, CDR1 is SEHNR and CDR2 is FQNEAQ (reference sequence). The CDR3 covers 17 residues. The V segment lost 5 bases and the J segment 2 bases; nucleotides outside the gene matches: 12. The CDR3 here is CASSAPGIGRAYNEQFF. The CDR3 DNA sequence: TGTGCCAGCAGCGCCCCGGGTATTGGGAGGGCCTACAATGAGCAGTTCTTC. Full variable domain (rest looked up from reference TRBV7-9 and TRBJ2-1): DTGVSQNPRHKITKRGQNVTFRCDPISEHNRLYWYRQTLGQGPEFLTYFQNEAQLEKSRLLSDRFSAERPKGSFSTLEIQRTEQGDSAMYLCASSAPGIGRAYNEQFFGPGTRLTVL.

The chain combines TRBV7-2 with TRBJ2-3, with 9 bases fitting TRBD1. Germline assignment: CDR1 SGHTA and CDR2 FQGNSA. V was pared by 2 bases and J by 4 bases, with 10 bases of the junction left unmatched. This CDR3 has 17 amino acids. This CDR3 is CASSLLVTGTGPDTQYF. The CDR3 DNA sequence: TGTGCCAGCAGCTTATTGGTTACGGGGACAGGGCCAGATACGCAGTATTTT.

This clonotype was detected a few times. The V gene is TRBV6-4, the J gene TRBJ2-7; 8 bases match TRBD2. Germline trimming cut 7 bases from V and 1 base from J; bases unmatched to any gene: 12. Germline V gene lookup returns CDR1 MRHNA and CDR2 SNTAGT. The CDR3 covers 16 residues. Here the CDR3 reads CASKTGTRTLSYEQYF. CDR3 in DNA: TGTGCCAGCAAAACGGGGACTAGGACTCTTTCCTACGAGCAGTACTTC.

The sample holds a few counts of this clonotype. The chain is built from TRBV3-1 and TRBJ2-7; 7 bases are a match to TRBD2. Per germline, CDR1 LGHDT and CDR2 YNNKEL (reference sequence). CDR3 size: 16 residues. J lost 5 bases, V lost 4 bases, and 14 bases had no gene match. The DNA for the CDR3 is TGTGCCAGCAGCCGCCTCTCGGGCGGGAGATTCGACGAGCAGTACTTC. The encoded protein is CASSRLSGGRFDEQYF.

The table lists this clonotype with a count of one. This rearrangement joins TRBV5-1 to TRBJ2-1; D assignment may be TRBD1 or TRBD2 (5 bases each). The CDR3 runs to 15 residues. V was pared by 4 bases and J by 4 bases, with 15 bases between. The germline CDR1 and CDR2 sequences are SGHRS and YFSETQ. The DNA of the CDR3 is TGCGCCAGCAGCACCACCGGGACCTTATACAATGAGCAGTTCTTC. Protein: CASSTTGTLYNEQFF.

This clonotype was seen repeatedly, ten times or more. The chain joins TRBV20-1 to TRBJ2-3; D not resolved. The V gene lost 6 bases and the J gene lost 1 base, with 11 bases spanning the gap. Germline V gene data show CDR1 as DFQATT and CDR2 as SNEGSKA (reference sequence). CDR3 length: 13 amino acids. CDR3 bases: TGCAGTGCCCCCCCCCCAGGCACAGATACGCAGTATTTT. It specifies CSAPPPGTDTQYF.

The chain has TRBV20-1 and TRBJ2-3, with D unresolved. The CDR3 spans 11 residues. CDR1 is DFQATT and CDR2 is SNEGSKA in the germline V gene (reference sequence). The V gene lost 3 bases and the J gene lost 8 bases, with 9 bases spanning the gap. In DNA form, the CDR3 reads TGCAGTGCTAGTTCTGGTGGTACGCAGTATTTT. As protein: CSASSGGTQYF.

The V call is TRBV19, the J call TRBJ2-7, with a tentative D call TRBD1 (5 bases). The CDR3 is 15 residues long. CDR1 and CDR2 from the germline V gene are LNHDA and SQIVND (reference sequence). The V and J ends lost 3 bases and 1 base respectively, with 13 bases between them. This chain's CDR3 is CASSIRLTASYEQYF. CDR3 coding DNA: TGTGCCAGTAGTATCCGACTGACAGCATCCTACGAGCAGTACTTC.

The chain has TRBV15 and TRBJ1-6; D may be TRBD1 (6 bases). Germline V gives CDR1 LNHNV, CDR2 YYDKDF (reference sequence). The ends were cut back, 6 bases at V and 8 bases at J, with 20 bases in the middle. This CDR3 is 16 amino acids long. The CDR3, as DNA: TGTGCCACCAGTCTTTGGGCCAGGGGAGGTGATTCACCCCTCCACTTT. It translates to CATSLWARGGDSPLHF.

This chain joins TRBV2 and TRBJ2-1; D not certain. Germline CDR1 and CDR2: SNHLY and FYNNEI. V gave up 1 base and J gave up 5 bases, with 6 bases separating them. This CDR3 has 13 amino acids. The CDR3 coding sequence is TGTGCCAGCAGTGAAGGAGCGAACAATGAGCAGTTCTTC. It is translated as CASSEGANNEQFF. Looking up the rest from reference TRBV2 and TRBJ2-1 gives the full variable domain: EPEVTQTPSHQVTQMGQEVILRCVPISNHLYFYWYRQILGQKVEFLVSFYNNEISEKSEIFDDQFSVERPDGSNFTLKIRSTKLEDSAMYFCASSEGANNEQFFGPGTRLTVL.

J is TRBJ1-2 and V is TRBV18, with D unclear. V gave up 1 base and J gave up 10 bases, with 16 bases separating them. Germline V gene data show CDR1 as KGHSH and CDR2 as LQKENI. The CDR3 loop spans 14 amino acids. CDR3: CASSPQGSPDFYTF. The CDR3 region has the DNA TGTGCCAGCTCACCACAGGGCAGCCCAGACTTCTACACCTTC.